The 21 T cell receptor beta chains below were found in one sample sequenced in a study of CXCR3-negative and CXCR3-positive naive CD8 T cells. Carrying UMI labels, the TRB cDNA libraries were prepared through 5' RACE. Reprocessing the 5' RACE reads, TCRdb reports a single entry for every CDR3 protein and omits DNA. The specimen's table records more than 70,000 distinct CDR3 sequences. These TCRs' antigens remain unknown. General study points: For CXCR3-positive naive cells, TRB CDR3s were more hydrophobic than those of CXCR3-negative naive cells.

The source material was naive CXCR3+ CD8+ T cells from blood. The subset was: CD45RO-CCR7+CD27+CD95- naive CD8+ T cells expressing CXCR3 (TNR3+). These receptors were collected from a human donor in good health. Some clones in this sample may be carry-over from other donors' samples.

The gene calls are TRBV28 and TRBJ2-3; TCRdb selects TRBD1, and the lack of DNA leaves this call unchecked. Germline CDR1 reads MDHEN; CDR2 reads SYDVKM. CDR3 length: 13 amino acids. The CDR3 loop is CASSLWGGARPYF.

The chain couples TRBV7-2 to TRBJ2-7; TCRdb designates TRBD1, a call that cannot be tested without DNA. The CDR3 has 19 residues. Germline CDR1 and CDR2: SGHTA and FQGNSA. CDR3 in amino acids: CASSSRQGFLLGKGYEQYF. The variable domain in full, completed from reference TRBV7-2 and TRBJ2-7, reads GAGVSQSPSNKVTEKGKDVELRCDPISGHTALYWYRQSLGQGLEFLIYFQGNSAPDKSGLPSDRFSAERTGGSVSTLTIQRTQQEDSAVYLCASSSRQGFLLGKGYEQYFGPGTRLTVT.

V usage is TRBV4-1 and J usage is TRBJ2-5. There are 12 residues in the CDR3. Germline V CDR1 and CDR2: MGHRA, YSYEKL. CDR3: CASSHYRETQYF.

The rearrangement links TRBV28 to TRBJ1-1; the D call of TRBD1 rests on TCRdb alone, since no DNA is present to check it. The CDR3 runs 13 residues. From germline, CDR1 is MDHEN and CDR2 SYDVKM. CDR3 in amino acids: CASSAQGYTEAFF.

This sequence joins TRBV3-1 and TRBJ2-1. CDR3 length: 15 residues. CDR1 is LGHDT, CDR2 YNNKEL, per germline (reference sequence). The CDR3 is CASSPLDRTYNEQFF.

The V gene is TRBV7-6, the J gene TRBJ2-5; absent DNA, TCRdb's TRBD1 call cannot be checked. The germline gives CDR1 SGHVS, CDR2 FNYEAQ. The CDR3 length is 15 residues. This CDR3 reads CASSLALGQQETQYF.

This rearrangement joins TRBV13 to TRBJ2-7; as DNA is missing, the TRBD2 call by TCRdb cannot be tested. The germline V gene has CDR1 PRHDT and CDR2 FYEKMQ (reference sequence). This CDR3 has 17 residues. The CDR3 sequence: CASSPRTSGSSSYEQYF.

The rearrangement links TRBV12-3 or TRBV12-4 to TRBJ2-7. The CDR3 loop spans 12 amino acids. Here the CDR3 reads CASSLAADSQYF.

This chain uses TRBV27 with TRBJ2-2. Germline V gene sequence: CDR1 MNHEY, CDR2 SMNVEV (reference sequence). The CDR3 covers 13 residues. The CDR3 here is CASSFSDTGELFF.

CDR3 in amino acids: CASSSEWNTGELFF. V usage is TRBV7-6 and J usage is TRBJ2-2. CDR1 SGHVS and CDR2 FNYEAQ come from the germline V gene. The CDR3 runs 14 residues. The full variable domain, in which reference TRBV7-6 and TRBJ2-2 provide the parts outside the CDR3, is GAGVSQSPRYKVTKRGQDVALRCDPISGHVSLYWYRQALGQGPEFLTYFNYEAQQDKSGLPNDRFSAERPEGSISTLTIQRTEQRDSAMYRCASSSEWNTGELFFGEGSRLTVL.

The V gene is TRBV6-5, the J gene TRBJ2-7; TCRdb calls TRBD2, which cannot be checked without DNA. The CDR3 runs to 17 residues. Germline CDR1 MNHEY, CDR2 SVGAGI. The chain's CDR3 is CASSYLGPTLLSYEQYF.

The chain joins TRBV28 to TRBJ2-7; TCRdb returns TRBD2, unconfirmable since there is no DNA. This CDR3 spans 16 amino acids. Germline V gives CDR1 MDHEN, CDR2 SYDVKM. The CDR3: CASAGSGRKRSSEQYF.

Here the CDR3 reads CASGSGVNEQFF. The rearrangement joins TRBV6-5 to TRBJ2-1; TCRdb selects TRBD2, and the lack of DNA leaves this call unchecked. This CDR3 comprises 12 residues. Germline V gives CDR1 MNHEY, CDR2 SVGAGI.

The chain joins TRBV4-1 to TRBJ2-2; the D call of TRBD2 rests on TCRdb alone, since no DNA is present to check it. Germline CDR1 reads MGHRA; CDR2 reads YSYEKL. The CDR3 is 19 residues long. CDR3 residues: CASSQVGTSGRGITGELFF.

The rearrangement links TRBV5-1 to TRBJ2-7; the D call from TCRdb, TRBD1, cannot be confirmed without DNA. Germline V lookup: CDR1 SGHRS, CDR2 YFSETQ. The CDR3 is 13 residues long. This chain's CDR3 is CASSLLPRDEQYF. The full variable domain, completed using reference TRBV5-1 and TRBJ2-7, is KAGVTQTPRYLIKTRGQQVTLSCSPISGHRSVSWYQQTPGQGLQFLFEYFSETQRNKGNFPGRFSGRQFSNSRSEMNVSTLELGDSALYLCASSLLPRDEQYFGPGTRLTVT.

This CDR3 is CASDLGTGKNEQFF. The J gene is TRBJ2-1, the V gene TRBV28; with no DNA, the TCRdb D assignment of TRBD1 cannot be verified. In germline, CDR1 is MDHEN, CDR2 SYDVKM. There are 14 residues in the CDR3. Based on the CDR3 plus reference TRBV28 and TRBJ2-1, the full variable domain is DVKVTQSSRYLVKRTGEKVFLECVQDMDHENMFWYRQDPGLGLRLIYFSYDVKMKEKGDIPEGYSVSREKKERFSLILESASTNQTSMYLCASDLGTGKNEQFFGPGTRLTVL.

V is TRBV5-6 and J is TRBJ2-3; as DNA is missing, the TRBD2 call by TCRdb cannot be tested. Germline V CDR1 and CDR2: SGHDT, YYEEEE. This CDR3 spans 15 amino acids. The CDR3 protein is CASSFMSEGSDTQYF.

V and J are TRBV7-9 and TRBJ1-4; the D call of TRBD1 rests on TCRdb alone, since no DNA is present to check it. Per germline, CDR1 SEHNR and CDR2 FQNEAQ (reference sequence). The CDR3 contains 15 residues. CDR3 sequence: CASSRPVRRGEKLFF.

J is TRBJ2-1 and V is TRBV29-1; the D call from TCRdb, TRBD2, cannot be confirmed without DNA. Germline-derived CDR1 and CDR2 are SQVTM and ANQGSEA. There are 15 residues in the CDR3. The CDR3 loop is CSVEGGQLAGNEQFF.

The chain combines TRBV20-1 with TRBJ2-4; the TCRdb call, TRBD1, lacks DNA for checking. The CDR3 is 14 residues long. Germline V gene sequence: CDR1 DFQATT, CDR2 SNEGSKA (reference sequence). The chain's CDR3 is CSARDRDRRDIQYF.

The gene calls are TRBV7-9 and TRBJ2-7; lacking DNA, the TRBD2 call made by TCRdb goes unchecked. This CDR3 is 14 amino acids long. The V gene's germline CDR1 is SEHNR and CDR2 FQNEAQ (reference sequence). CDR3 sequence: CASSFWENRDKQYF.